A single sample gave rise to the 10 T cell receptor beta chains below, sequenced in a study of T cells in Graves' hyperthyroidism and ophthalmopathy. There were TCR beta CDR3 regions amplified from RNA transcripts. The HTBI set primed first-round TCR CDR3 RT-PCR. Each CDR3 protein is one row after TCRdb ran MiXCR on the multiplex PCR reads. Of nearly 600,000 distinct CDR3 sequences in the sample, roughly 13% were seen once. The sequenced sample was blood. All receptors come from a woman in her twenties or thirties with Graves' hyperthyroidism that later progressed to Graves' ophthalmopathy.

Here the CDR3 DNA reads TGTGCCAGCAGCCAAGACTGGAACGGGGCAATTCATGGCTACACCTTC. Translated: CASSQDWNGAIHGYTF. This chain links TRBV3-1 with TRBJ1-2, with TRBD1 as a possible D gene (5 bases). The CDR3 contains 16 residues. Germline V gives CDR1 LGHDT, CDR2 YNNKEL (reference sequence). Trimming pared 0 bases from V and 6 bases from J, leaving 17 bases between.

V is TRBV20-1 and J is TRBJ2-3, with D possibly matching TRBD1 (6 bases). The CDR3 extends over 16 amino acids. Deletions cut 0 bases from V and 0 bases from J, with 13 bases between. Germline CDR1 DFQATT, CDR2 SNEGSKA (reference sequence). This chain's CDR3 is CSARDSRGSSTDTQYF. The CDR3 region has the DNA TGCAGTGCTAGAGATTCAAGGGGGAGCAGCACAGATACGCAGTATTTT.

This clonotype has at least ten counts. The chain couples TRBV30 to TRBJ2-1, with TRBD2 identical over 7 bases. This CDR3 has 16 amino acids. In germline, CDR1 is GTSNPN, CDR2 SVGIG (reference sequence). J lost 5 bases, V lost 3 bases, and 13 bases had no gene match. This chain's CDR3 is CAWRDLSSGANNEQFF. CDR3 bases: TGTGCCTGGAGGGACCTCTCAAGCGGGGCAAACAATGAGCAGTTCTTC.

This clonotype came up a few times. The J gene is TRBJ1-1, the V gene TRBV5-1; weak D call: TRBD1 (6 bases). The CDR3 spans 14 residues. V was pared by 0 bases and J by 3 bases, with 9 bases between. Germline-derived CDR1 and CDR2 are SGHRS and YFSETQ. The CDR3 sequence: CASSLDRVDTEAFF. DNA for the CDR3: TGCGCCAGCAGCTTGGACAGGGTGGACACTGAAGCTTTCTTT.

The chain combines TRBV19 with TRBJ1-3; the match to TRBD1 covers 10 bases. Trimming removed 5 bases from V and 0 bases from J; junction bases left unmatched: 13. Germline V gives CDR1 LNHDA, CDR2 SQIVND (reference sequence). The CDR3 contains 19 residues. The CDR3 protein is CASSFPTGGWGISGNTIYF. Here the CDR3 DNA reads TGTGCCAGTAGTTTTCCGACAGGGGGCTGGGGGATCTCTGGAAACACCATATATTTT.

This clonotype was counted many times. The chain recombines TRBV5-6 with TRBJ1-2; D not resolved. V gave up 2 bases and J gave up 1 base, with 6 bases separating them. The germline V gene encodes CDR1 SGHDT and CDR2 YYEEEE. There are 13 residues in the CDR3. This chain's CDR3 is CASSFGDNYGYTF. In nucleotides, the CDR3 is TGTGCCAGCAGCTTCGGAGATAACTATGGCTACACCTTC.

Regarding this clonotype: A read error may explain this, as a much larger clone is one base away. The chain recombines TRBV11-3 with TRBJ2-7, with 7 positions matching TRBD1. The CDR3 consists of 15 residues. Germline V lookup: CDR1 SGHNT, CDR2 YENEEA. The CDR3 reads CASSLLTGPPYEHYF. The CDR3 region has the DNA TGTGCCAGCAGCCTACTGACAGGGCCCCCCTACGAGCACTACTTC.

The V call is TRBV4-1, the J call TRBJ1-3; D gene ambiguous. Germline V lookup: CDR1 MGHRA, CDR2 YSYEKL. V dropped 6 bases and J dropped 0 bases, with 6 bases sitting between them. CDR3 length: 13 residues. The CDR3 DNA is TGCGCCAGCAGAAAGGCCTCTGGAAACACCATATATTTT. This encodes CASRKASGNTIYF.

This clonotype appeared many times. The chain's CDR3 is CASSGGQGGNQPQHF. DNA of the CDR3: TGTGCCAGCAGTGGGGGACAGGGCGGAAATCAGCCCCAGCATTTT. V and J are TRBV27 and TRBJ1-5; 9 bases fit TRBD1. The CDR3 spans 15 residues. The trim removed 5 bases at V and 4 bases at J, leaving 6 bases unmatched. Germline V gene lookup returns CDR1 MNHEY and CDR2 SMNVEV (reference sequence).

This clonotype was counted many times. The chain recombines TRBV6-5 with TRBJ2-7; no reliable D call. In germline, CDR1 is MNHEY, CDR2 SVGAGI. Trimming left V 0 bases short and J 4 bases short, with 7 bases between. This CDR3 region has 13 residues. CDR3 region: CASSYSTEYEQYF. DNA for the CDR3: TGTGCCAGCAGTTACTCGACGGAATACGAGCAGTACTTC.